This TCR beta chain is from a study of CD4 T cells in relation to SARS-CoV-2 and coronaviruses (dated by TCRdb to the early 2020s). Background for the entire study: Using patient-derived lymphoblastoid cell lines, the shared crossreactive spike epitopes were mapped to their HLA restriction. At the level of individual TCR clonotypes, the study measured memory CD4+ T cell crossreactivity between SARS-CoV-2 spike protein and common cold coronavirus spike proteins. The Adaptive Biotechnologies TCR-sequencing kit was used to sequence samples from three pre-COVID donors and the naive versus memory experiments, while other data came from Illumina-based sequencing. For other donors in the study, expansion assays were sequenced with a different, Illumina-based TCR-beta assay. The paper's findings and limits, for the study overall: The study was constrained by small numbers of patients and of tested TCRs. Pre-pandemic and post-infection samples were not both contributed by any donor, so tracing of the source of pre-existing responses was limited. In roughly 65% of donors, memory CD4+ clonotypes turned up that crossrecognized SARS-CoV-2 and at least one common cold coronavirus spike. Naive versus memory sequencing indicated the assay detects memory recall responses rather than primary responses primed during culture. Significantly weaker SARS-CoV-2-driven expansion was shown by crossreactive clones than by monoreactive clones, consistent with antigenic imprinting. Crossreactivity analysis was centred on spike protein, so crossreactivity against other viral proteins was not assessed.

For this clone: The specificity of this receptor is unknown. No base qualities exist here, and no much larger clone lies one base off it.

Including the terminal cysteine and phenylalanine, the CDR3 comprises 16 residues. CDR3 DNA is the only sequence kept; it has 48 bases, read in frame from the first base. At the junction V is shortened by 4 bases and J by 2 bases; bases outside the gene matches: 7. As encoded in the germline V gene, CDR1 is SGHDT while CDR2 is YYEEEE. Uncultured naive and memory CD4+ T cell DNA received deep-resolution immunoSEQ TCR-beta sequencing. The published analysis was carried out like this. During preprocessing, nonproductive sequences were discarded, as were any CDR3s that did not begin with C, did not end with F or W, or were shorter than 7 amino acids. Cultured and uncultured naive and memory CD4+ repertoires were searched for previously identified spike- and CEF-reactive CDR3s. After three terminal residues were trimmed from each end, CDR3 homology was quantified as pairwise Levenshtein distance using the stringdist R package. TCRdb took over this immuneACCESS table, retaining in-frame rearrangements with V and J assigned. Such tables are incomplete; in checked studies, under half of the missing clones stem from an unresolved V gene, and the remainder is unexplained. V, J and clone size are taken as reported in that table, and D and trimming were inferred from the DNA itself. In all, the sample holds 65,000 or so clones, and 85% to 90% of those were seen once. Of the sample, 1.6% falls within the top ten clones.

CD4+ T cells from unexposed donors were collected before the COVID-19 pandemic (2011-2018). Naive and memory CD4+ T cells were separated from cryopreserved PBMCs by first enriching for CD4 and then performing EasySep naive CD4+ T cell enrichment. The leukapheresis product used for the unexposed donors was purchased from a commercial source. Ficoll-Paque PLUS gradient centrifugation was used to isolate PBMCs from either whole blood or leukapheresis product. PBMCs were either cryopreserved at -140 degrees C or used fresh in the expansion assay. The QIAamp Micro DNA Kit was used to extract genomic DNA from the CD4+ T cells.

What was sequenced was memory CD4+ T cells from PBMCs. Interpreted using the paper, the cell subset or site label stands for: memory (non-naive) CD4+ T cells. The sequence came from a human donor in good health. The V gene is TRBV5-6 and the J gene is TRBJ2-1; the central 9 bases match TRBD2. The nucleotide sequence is TGTGCCAGCAGCGCGCTGGGCGGGGGGGCCTACAATGAGCAGTTCTTC. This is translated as CASSALGGGAYNEQFF. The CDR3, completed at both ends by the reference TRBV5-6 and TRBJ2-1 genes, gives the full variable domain DAGVTQSPTHLIKTRGQQVTLRCSPKSGHDTVSWYQQALGQGPQFIFQYYEEEERQRGNFPDRFSGHQFPNYSSELNVNALLLGDSALYLCASSALGGGAYNEQFFGPGTRLTVL.